The 18 T cell receptor beta chains below all came from one sample that was sequenced in a study of T cell repertoires in cytomegalovirus infection. TCRdb re-derived calls from the reads in MiXCR, one entry per CDR3 protein. The data show 150,000 to 200,000 distinct CDR3 sequences, roughly 27% seen once. Input material: PBMCs. These receptor sequences come from a human donor in good health (CMV status not recorded). Some clones in this sample may be carry-over from other donors' samples.

The sample holds many counts of this clonotype. The V gene is TRBV7-2, the J gene TRBJ2-7; TRBD2 might be the D (6 bases). Per germline, CDR1 SGHTA and CDR2 FQGNSA. The ends were cut back, 3 bases at V and 4 bases at J, with 16 bases in the middle. The CDR3 is 15 residues long. The CDR3 nucleotides read TGTGCCAGCAGCTTCGAAGGGCGGGGCCGGTACGAGCAGTACTTC. It specifies CASSFEGRGRYEQYF.

This clonotype was counted a few times. The chain joins TRBV7-8 to TRBJ2-5; D ambiguous. The CDR3 consists of 14 residues. The V end lost 2 bases, the J end lost 4 bases, and 11 bases lay between the germline ends. CDR1 and CDR2 from the germline V gene are SGHVS and FQNEAQ. The CDR3: CASSLSAPRETQYF. CDR3 bases: TGTGCCAGCAGCTTATCGGCGCCCAGAGAGACCCAGTACTTC.

The gene calls are TRBV7-2 and TRBJ1-1, with D unresolved. Germline-derived CDR1 and CDR2 are SGHTA and FQGNSA. This CDR3 region has 15 residues. V lost 2 bases and J 4 bases, leaving 14 bases between the germline ends. The CDR3 bases are TGTGCCAGCAGCTTAAGTTCCAGGAGTAGCACTGAAGCTTTCTTT. This translates into CASSLSSRSSTEAFF.

In this sample, this clonotype turned up once. This sequence joins TRBV15 and TRBJ1-2, with D maybe TRBD1 (5 bases). Germline V gives CDR1 LNHNV, CDR2 YYDKDF (reference sequence). V shed 0 bases and J shed 4 bases, with 9 bases lying between them. This CDR3 is 14 amino acids long. CDR3 loop: CATSRDRAAYGYTF. As DNA, the CDR3 is TGTGCCACCAGCAGAGACAGGGCGGCCTATGGCTACACCTTC.

This CDR3 is CSARSIGTEATNEQFF. The CDR3 nucleotides are TGCAGTGCTAGATCTATCGGGACAGAGGCTACCAATGAGCAGTTCTTC. The gene calls are TRBV20-1 and TRBJ2-1; 7 bases fit TRBD1. Germline trimming cut 2 bases from V and 6 bases from J; bases unmatched to any gene: 13. Germline-derived CDR1 and CDR2 are DFQATT and SNEGSKA (reference sequence). The CDR3 is 16 amino acids.

V is TRBV12-5 and J is TRBJ2-7; D possibly uses TRBD1 or TRBD2 (5 bases each). The CDR3 has 13 amino acids. Trimming stripped 7 bases from V and 0 bases from J, with 10 bases between. Per the germline V gene, CDR1 is LGHNT and CDR2 is FRNRAP. The CDR3 coding sequence is TGTGCTAGTGCCTGGGACGACTCCTACGAGCAGTACTTC. Translation gives CASAWDDSYEQYF.

There are a few counts of this clonotype. The chain uses TRBV4-2 and TRBJ2-2; D is undetermined. V dropped 0 bases and J dropped 2 bases, with 7 bases sitting between them. CDR3 size: 15 residues. Germline CDR1 is LGHNA and CDR2 is YNFKEQ. The CDR3 nucleotides read TGTGCCAGCAGCCAAGATAGGCTAAACACCGGGGAGCTGTTTTTT. Translating gives CASSQDRLNTGELFF.

In this sample, this clonotype turned up many times. This chain links TRBV7-2 with TRBJ2-1; D may correspond to TRBD1 or TRBD2 (5 bases each). This CDR3 region has 19 residues. Trimming removed 5 bases from V and 8 bases from J, with 31 bases in between. CDR1 SGHTA and CDR2 FQGNSA come from the germline V gene. CDR3 nucleotide sequence: TGTGCCAGCAGCAAAAGGTTATGGTCGGGGACCCCCGGCAGGGATGAGCAGTTCTTC. Translation: CASSKRLWSGTPGRDEQFF.

This clonotype came up a few times. The chain combines TRBV5-4 with TRBJ2-6; 8 nucleotides match TRBD1. CDR1 is SGHNT and CDR2 is YYREEE in the germline V gene (reference sequence). Losses at the gene ends were 3 bases for V and 6 bases for J; bases not matched to a gene: 5. The CDR3 is 15 residues long. CDR3 in amino acids: CASSSTGVLANVLTF. DNA of the CDR3: TGTGCCAGCAGCTCGACAGGGGTGCTGGCCAACGTCCTGACTTTC.

V gene TRBV6-5 combines with J gene TRBJ1-1; no firm D call. The CDR3 is 15 amino acids. Germline CDR1 and CDR2: MNHEY and SVGAGI. Trimming took 4 bases from V and 2 from J, leaving 14 bases between them. CDR3: CASSSHTLGNTEAFF. The CDR3 bases are TGTGCCAGCAGTTCTCACACATTAGGAAACACTGAAGCTTTCTTT.

V and J are TRBV29-1 and TRBJ2-1; 16 bases line up with TRBD2. The length of the CDR3 is 15 residues. Looked up from germline, CDR1 is SQVTM and CDR2 is ANQGSEA. The junction had 4 bases not matched to a gene; V was cut back by 5 bases and J by 6 bases. The CDR3 is CSVSGTSGGANEQFF. The CDR3 DNA reads as TGCAGCGTTTCAGGGACTAGCGGGGGGGCCAATGAGCAGTTCTTC.

The chain is built from TRBV30 and TRBJ1-1; a possible D gene is TRBD1 (5 bases). Germline-derived CDR1 and CDR2 are GTSNPN and SVGIG (reference sequence). CDR3 size: 13 residues. V was shortened by 3 bases and J by 3 bases, with 11 bases between the two germline ends. CDR3 DNA sequence: TGTGCCTGGAGAAGGGGCTCATACACTGAAGCTTTCTTT. This codes for CAWRRGSYTEAFF.

This clonotype was observed a few times. The chain carries TRBV7-6 and TRBJ2-1; no definite D call. Germline-derived CDR1 and CDR2 are SGHVS and FNYEAQ. There are 13 residues in the CDR3. Trimming cost V 5 bases and J 7 bases, with 12 bases left between them. CDR3 DNA sequence: TGTGCCAGCAGCAAATTCCCTGGGAATGAGCAGTTCTTC. The encoded protein is CASSKFPGNEQFF.

The rearrangement uses TRBV29-1 and TRBJ2-3; D gene uncertain. This CDR3 has 11 amino acids. Trimming left V 5 bases short and J 5 bases short, with 8 bases between. From germline, CDR1 is SQVTM and CDR2 ANQGSEA. The CDR3 DNA reads as TGCAGCGTTCGAGACGGAGATACGCAGTATTTT. Translation: CSVRDGDTQYF.

This rearrangement joins TRBV10-3 to TRBJ2-7; weak D call: TRBD1 (6 bases). There are 15 residues in the CDR3. Looked up from germline, CDR1 is ENHRY and CDR2 is SYGVKD. V lost 5 bases and J 0 bases, leaving 14 bases between the germline ends. The CDR3, as DNA: TGTGCCATCAGTTCCGGGACACTAAGCTCCTACGAGCAGTACTTC. It is translated as CAISSGTLSSYEQYF.

This clonotype has just a few counts. This rearrangement joins TRBV27 to TRBJ2-3; TRBD2 is a possible D gene (6 bases). Germline values: CDR1 MNHEY, CDR2 SMNVEV (reference sequence). This CDR3 contains 16 residues. Trimming pared 5 bases from V and 0 bases from J, leaving 15 bases between. For the CDR3, the DNA is TGTGCCAGCAGTCTCCTCGGCGGGGCAAGCACAGATACGCAGTATTTT. Amino acid sequence: CASSLLGGASTDTQYF.

The chain joins TRBV6-1 to TRBJ1-1; 7 positions agree with TRBD1. J lost 1 base, V lost 10 bases, and 9 bases had no gene match. The CDR3 is 14 residues long. From germline, CDR1 is MNHNS and CDR2 SASEGT. The CDR3 coding sequence is TGTGCCACCGCCCGACAGGGTTCGAACACTGAAGCTTTCTTT. It encodes CATARQGSNTEAFF.

This rearrangement joins TRBV5-1 to TRBJ1-1; 8 bases fit TRBD1. With V trimmed by 0 bases and J by 1 base, 2 bases remained unmatched. The V gene's germline CDR1 is SGHRS and CDR2 YFSETQ. The CDR3 runs to 15 residues. CDR3 region: CASSLETGANTEAFF. The DNA of the CDR3 is TGCGCCAGCAGCTTGGAGACAGGGGCGAACACTGAAGCTTTCTTT.